This TCR beta chain was recovered during a study of human T cells and chemical hapten exposure. Across the whole study: Diphenylcyclopropenone, dosed weekly to the scalp, was given to patients throughout the approximately 24-week study. Patients having alopecia areata, totalis or universalis were mostly female.

One entry per CDR3 protein results from TCRdb running MiXCR on the RACE reads. The table records a few hundred thousand distinct CDR3 sequences, around 6% of them present only once. Sample time point: patch test 2, 6 weeks after DPC sensitization. Treatment here: therapeutic diphenylcyclopropenone sensitization with weekly scalp DPC. Blood was drawn before each patch test was applied. V lost 4 bases and J lost 6, with 21 bases in between. The CDR3 loop spans 17 amino acids. Sequencing used whole blood, obtained in connection with sensitization to the hapten diphenylcyclopropenone (DPC). This TCR was sampled from a woman aged 18-30 years with alopecia areata. Some clones in this sample may be carry-over from other donors' samples. V and J are TRBV12-3 or TRBV12-4 and TRBJ2-2; possible D gene TRBD2, 6 bases. The CDR3 DNA sequence: TGTGCCAGCAGTTCTTTCTCTGGCGGGGCGCAACCCGGGGAGCTGTTTTTT. This gives the protein CASSSFSGGAQPGELFF.